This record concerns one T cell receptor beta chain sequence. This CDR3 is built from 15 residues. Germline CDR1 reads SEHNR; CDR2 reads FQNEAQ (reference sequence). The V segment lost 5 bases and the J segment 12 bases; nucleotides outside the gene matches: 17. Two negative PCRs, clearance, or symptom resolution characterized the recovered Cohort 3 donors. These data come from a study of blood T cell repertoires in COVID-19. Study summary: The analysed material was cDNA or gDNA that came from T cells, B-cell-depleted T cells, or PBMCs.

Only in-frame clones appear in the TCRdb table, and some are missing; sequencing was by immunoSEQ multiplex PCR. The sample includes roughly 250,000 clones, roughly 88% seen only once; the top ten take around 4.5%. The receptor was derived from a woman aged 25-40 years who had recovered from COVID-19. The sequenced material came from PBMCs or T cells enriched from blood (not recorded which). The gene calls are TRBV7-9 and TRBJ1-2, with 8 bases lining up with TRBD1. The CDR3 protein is CASSPPTGVRSGNTF. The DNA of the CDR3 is TGTGCCAGCAGCCCACCGACAGGGGTTAGAAGTGGGAACACCTTC.